This T cell receptor (beta chain) was profiled in a study of OX40 agonist ivuxolimab in advanced cancers. About the research overall: Patients treated during dose escalation were battling hepatocellular carcinoma, melanoma, renal cell or head and neck cancer. The group had a mean age of around 60 years, ranged from about 20 to 90, and was approximately 81% male. Overall study findings and caveats: CD4+ and CD8+ blood T cells expanded clonally by week 6 at 0.1 to 3.0 mg/kg. Low levels of normalized T-cell clonal expansion also appeared in some nonresponders.

The CDR3 length is 14 residues. The V end was cut by 10 bases, the J end by 0 bases, with 14 bases between. Germline V gene lookup returns CDR1 SGHKS and CDR2 YYEKEE (reference sequence). This clone was counted only a few times. Its antigen is undetermined. The data were produced by immunoSEQ multiplex PCR, yet TCRdb's version contains in-frame clones alone and is incomplete. The repertoire consists of about 15,000 clones, with around 65% occurring once and the leading ten covering 7% to 9%. Source: CD4+ or CD8+ T cells sorted from blood, taken in a trial of the OX40 agonist ivuxolimab. The sequence was collected from an adult with an advanced solid tumor such as melanoma, head and neck, liver or kidney cancer. The V and J genes are TRBV5-5 and TRBJ2-1; TRBD2 might be the D (5 bases). CDR3 nucleotide sequence: TGTGCCGGTGAAATCCGGGGCTCCTACAATGAGCAGTTCTTC. Translation: CAGEIRGSYNEQFF.